This T cell receptor beta chain came from a study of cytomegalovirus exposure and HLA in healthy donors. Whole-study results and caveats: With DRB1 most and HLA-C fewest, TCR association rates differed between HLA loci in a later analysis.

Vbeta (60) and Jbeta (13) primers were used in the PCR. TCRdb's table, derived via immunoSEQ multiplex PCR, lists solely in-frame clones and lacks some. In the table there are about 140,000 clones, around 82% of which are singletons. The CDR3 is made up of 14 amino acids. Per the germline V gene, CDR1 is SEHNR and CDR2 is FQNEAQ (reference sequence). Trimming took off 5 bases at V and 5 bases at J, with 15 bases between the two ends. A word on this clone: Its cognate antigen is unknown.

V is TRBV7-9 and J is TRBJ1-1; D is undetermined. Specimen: PBMCs. This receptor was identified in a man aged 45-65 years in good health and CMV-seronegative. The CDR3 protein is CASSPPRDLTEAFF. CDR3 in DNA: TGTGCCAGCAGCCCCCCGAGGGATTTGACTGAAGCTTTCTTT. The variable domain in full, with the rest retrieved from reference TRBV7-9 and TRBJ1-1, is DTGVSQNPRHKITKRGQNVTFRCDPISEHNRLYWYRQTLGQGPEFLTYFQNEAQLEKSRLLSDRFSAERPKGSFSTLEIQRTEQGDSAMYLCASSPPRDLTEAFFGQGTRLTVV.